Listed here are 19 T cell receptor beta chains from one sample, sequenced in a study of CD8+ T cells in alopecia areata. cDNA prepared by RNA extraction and subsequent reverse transcription served as the template for sequencing. Generated by immunoSEQ multiplex PCR, the TCRdb table keeps only in-frame clones and is missing some. Of hundreds of thousands of clones in the sample, approximately 52% are singletons; the top ten hold over 0.4%. This specimen was CD4+ T cells sorted from blood, taken at week 0. The receptor set was obtained from a human donor with alopecia areata.

The chain is built from TRBV14 and TRBJ1-3, with unresolved D. The V and J ends lost 2 bases and 4 bases respectively, with 3 bases between them. Germline assignment: CDR1 SGHDN and CDR2 FVKESK. This CDR3 comprises 12 residues. CDR3 region: CASSQSGNTIYF. The DNA for the CDR3 is TGTGCCAGCAGCCAATCAGGAAACACCATATATTTT.

The chain employs TRBV27 and TRBJ1-2; D may be TRBD1 (5 bases). This CDR3 region has 14 residues. The germline V gene has CDR1 MNHEY and CDR2 SMNVEV (reference sequence). V lost 6 bases and J 3 bases, leaving 14 bases between the germline ends. CDR3 sequence (DNA): TGTGCCAGCAGCTGGGGCGGGACGGACTATGGCTACACCTTC. Its translation: CASSWGGTDYGYTF.

This clone has more than one count but fewer than ten. The CDR3 DNA reads as TGTGCCAGCAGCAACACGGGGGCCAGGGGCACTGAAGCTTTCTTT. The encoded protein is CASSNTGARGTEAFF. The chain is built from TRBV6-6 and TRBJ1-1; TRBD1 is a possible D gene (6 bases). Germline V gene lookup returns CDR1 MNHNY and CDR2 SVGAGI (reference sequence). The CDR3 covers 15 residues. V lost 6 bases, J lost 4 bases, and 18 bases lay in between.

This chain joins TRBV7-9 and TRBJ1-2; 7 bases match TRBD1. V lost 2 bases to trimming and J lost 8 bases; unmatched junction nucleotides: 14. Germline V gives CDR1 SEHNR, CDR2 FQNEAQ (reference sequence). This CDR3 is 16 amino acids long. The CDR3: CASSLLGTALTGGYTF. The CDR3 DNA is TGTGCCAGCAGCTTATTAGGGACAGCCCTCACTGGGGGCTACACCTTC.

The sample holds a few counts of this clone. The gene calls are TRBV6-5 and TRBJ1-2, with D perhaps matching TRBD1 (6 bases). The CDR3 totals 14 residues. Germline CDR1 is MNHEY and CDR2 is SVGAGI. Trimming took off 6 bases at V and 8 bases at J, with 19 bases between the two ends. The CDR3 region has the DNA TGTGCCAGCAGCATGGGCGGGGGCGCGAGGGGCTACACCTTC. Its translation: CASSMGGGARGYTF.

The CDR3 loop reads CASSLGMTGSYNEQFF. CDR3 nucleotide sequence: TGCGCCAGCAGCTTGGGGATGACAGGGAGTTACAATGAGCAGTTCTTC. This rearrangement joins TRBV5-1 to TRBJ2-1, with 7 positions matching TRBD1. J gave up 4 bases and V 0 bases, and 7 bases lay outside the gene matches. The CDR3 has 16 residues. CDR1 is SGHRS, CDR2 YFSETQ, per germline.

The chain's CDR3 is CASSPGAARNEKLFF. The CDR3, as DNA: TGTGCCAGCAGCCCCGGCGCGGCCCGTAATGAAAAACTGTTTTTT. This chain uses TRBV7-9 with TRBJ1-4; D is ambiguous. V lost 5 bases to trimming and J lost 4 bases, with 14 bases between them. Germline V gene sequence: CDR1 SEHNR, CDR2 FQNEAQ (reference sequence). The CDR3 totals 15 residues.

This sequence joins TRBV7-7 and TRBJ2-3; TRBD2 is a possible D gene (5 bases). The CDR3 runs to 15 residues. With 1 base removed from V and 2 bases from J, the gap between germline ends came to 10 bases. CDR1 and CDR2 from the germline V gene are SSHAT and FNYEAQ (reference sequence). The CDR3 nucleotides read TGTGCCAGCAGCTTAGTTGATAGCGCCACAGATACGCAGTATTTT. Amino acids: CASSLVDSATDTQYF.

The chain employs TRBV19 and TRBJ2-1; TRBD1 might be the D (6 bases). The ends were cut back, 5 bases at V and 6 bases at J, with 14 bases in the middle. CDR1 and CDR2 from the germline V gene are LNHDA and SQIVND (reference sequence). The CDR3 spans 14 residues. This CDR3 is CASSRLEGGNEQFF. CDR3 nucleotides: TGTGCCAGTAGTCGTCTAGAAGGGGGCAATGAGCAGTTCTTC.

CDR3 nucleotides: TGTGCCTGGACAGTCGCGTCGGGCTACGAGCAGTACTTC. Its protein is CAWTVASGYEQYF. The chain has TRBV30 and TRBJ2-7; D is unclear. V dropped 4 bases and J dropped 3 bases, with 13 bases sitting between them. This CDR3 is 13 amino acids long. Per the germline V gene, CDR1 is GTSNPN and CDR2 is SVGIG (reference sequence).

This chain joins TRBV7-3 and TRBJ2-6; no clear D gene. Germline lookup yields CDR1 SGHTA and CDR2 FQGTGA. This CDR3 has 15 residues. V was clipped by 6 bases and J by 0 bases, with 9 bases between them. The CDR3 reads CASSPSVSGANVLTF. CDR3 nucleotides: TGTGCCAGCAGTCCGTCAGTCTCTGGGGCCAACGTCCTGACTTTC.

V usage is TRBV15 and J usage is TRBJ2-7; D is unresolved. V was pared by 0 bases and J by 5 bases, with 8 bases between. The CDR3 consists of 13 residues. CDR1 and CDR2 from the germline V gene are LNHNV and YYDKDF (reference sequence). CDR3 bases: TGTGCCACCAGCAGAGATATGGACCACGAGCAGTACTTC. Translated: CATSRDMDHEQYF. Supplemented by reference TRBV15 and TRBJ2-7, the full variable domain reads DAMVIQNPRYQVTQFGKPVTLSCSQTLNHNVMYWYQQKSSQAPKLLFHYYDKDFNNEADTPDNFQSRRPNTSFCFLDIRSPGLGDTAMYLCATSRDMDHEQYFGPGTRLTVT.

This chain connects TRBV28 to TRBJ1-1, with a tentative D call TRBD1 (6 bases). CDR1 and CDR2 from the germline V gene are MDHEN and SYDVKM. The ends were cut back, 5 bases at V and 1 base at J, with 14 bases in the middle. CDR3 length: 15 residues. The DNA for the CDR3 is TGTGCCAGCAGTCAGTGGACAGTTTCGAACACTGAAGCTTTCTTT. Residues: CASSQWTVSNTEAFF.

The chain links TRBV18 to TRBJ2-4; D gene unclear. Germline V gene lookup returns CDR1 KGHSH and CDR2 LQKENI. This CDR3 has 14 residues. V gave up 2 bases and J gave up 2 bases, with 7 bases separating them. DNA for the CDR3: TGTGCCAGCTCACCAGCGCGAACCAAAAACATTCAGTACTTC. Its protein is CASSPARTKNIQYF.

The V call is TRBV7-9, the J call TRBJ2-1; 13 bases are a match to TRBD2. CDR1 SEHNR and CDR2 FQNEAQ come from the germline V gene (reference sequence). The CDR3 has 17 amino acids. V gave up 3 bases and J gave up 4 bases; unmatched junction bases: 6. The CDR3, as DNA: TGTGCCAGCAGCTTCGCCGGGACTAGCGGGACTTACAATGAGCAGTTCTTC. As protein: CASSFAGTSGTYNEQFF.

V is TRBV29-1 and J is TRBJ2-3; 11 positions match TRBD2. Germline CDR1 and CDR2: SQVTM and ANQGSEA. J was trimmed by 6 bases and V by 7 bases; bases with no gene match: 6. This CDR3 comprises 13 residues. The CDR3 coding sequence is TGCAGCGCACGACTAGCGGGGCGGGATACGCAGTATTTT. Residues: CSARLAGRDTQYF.

The chain couples TRBV27 to TRBJ1-1; D is perhaps TRBD1 (6 bases). The CDR3 extends over 15 amino acids. Trimming cost V 6 bases and J 0 bases, with 14 bases left between them. The germline V gene has CDR1 MNHEY and CDR2 SMNVEV (reference sequence). CDR3 residues: CASSDRRGVNTEAFF. CDR3 sequence (DNA): TGTGCCAGCAGCGATAGAAGGGGGGTGAACACTGAAGCTTTCTTT.

This sequence joins TRBV6-1 and TRBJ1-1; no clear D. CDR3 size: 12 residues. Germline V gene lookup returns CDR1 MNHNS and CDR2 SASEGT. V lost 2 bases to trimming and J lost 5 bases, with 6 bases between them. The CDR3 DNA is TGTGCCAGCAGTGAAAGTAGGACTGAAGCTTTCTTT. It codes for CASSESRTEAFF.

This chain joins TRBV6-5 and TRBJ1-2, with D possibly being TRBD1 (6 bases). From germline, CDR1 is MNHEY and CDR2 SVGAGI. Trimming took off 4 bases at V and 2 bases at J, with 11 bases between the two ends. The length of the CDR3 is 14 residues. CDR3 bases: TGTGCCAGCAGTTCTACCAGGGGAAACTATGGCTACACCTTC. Its translation: CASSSTRGNYGYTF.